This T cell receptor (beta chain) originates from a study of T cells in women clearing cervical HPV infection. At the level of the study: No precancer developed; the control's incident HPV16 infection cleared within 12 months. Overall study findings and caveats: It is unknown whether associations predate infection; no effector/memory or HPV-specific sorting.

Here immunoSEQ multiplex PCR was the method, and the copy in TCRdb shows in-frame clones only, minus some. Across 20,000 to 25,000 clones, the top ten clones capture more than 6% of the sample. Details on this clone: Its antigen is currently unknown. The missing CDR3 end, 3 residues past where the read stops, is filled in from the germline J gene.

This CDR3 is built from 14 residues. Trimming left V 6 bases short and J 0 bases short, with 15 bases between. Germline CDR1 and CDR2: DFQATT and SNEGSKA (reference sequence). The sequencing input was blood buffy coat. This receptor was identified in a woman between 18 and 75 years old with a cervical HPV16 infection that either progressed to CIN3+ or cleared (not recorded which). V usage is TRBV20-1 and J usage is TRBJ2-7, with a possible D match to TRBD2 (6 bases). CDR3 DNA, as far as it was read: TGCAGTGCCCTCCGGGACTCCAACTCCTACGAG. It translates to CSALRDSNSYE. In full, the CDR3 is CSALRDSNSYEQYF.